Listed here are 10 T cell receptor beta chains from one sample, sequenced in a study of blood T cell repertoires in COVID-19. Measured with immunoSEQ multiplex PCR; TCRdb has only the in-frame clones, and not every one. The sample lists around 100,000 clones, 75% to 95% occurring once. Sequenced sample: peripheral blood. The source of these receptors is a human donor with active COVID-19. The donor label of this sample is uncertain.

This clone was seen once. The chain has TRBV28 and TRBJ2-7; 8 bases line up with TRBD1. The CDR3 covers 12 residues. The germline V gene encodes CDR1 MDHEN and CDR2 SYDVKM. The V and J ends lost 3 bases and 9 bases, in that order; junction bases with no gene match: 4. In DNA form, the CDR3 reads TGTGCCAGCAGTTTCAGGGGGCTAGGGCAGTACTTC. Translation: CASSFRGLGQYF.

This clone was detected only once. The chain is built from TRBV15 and TRBJ2-2; the D gene is possibly TRBD1 (5 bases). CDR3 size: 15 residues. In germline, CDR1 is LNHNV, CDR2 YYDKDF (reference sequence). V shed 3 bases and J shed 4 bases, with 12 bases lying between them. The CDR3 nucleotides are TGTGCCACCAGCAGCCGACAGCCGTCCACCGGGGAGCTGTTTTTT. Protein sequence: CATSSRQPSTGELFF.

The J gene is TRBJ2-3, the V gene TRBV6-6; D remains ambiguous. V was shortened by 8 bases and J by 5 bases, with 14 bases between the two germline ends. The CDR3 is 13 residues long. Per the germline V gene, CDR1 is MNHNY and CDR2 is SVGAGI (reference sequence). CDR3 sequence reads: CASLKTVGDTQYF. The CDR3 bases are TGTGCCAGCCTAAAAACGGTCGGAGATACGCAGTATTTT.

There are a few counts of this clone. The rearrangement uses TRBV9 and TRBJ1-2; maybe TRBD1 (6 bases). CDR1 SGDLS and CDR2 YYNGEE come from the germline V gene. The CDR3 covers 15 residues. V shed 0 bases and J shed 6 bases, with 15 bases lying between them. Written as DNA, the CDR3 is TGTGCCAGCAGCGTAGACCACACAGGGAGGGATGGCTACACCTTC. It specifies CASSVDHTGRDGYTF.

The rearrangement uses TRBV6-2 or TRBV6-3 and TRBJ2-1, with TRBD2 matching over 15 bases. CDR1 is MNHEY, CDR2 SVGEGT, per germline. The CDR3 totals 15 residues. V trimming: 4 bases; J trimming: 9 bases; junction bases outside the gene matches: 4. The CDR3, as DNA: TGTGCCAGCAGTTCCTGGACTAGCGGGGGGGTTGAGCAGTTCTTC. Its translation is CASSSWTSGGVEQFF.

This rearrangement joins TRBV5-1 to TRBJ2-3, with TRBD1 matching over 7 bases. J gave up 1 base and V 4 bases, and 15 bases lay outside the gene matches. The CDR3 is 18 residues long. Germline V gives CDR1 SGHRS, CDR2 YFSETQ. CDR3: CASSRTVTGVGGTDTQYF. CDR3 DNA: TGCGCCAGCAGCCGGACCGTTACAGGGGTCGGGGGCACAGATACGCAGTATTTT.

The chain joins TRBV7-3 to TRBJ2-3, with TRBD1 matching 10 bases. CDR1 and CDR2 (germline): SGHTA, FQGTGA. The CDR3 is made up of 19 amino acids. Trimming cost V 2 bases and J 0 bases; bases outside gene matches: 11. Here the CDR3 reads CASSLFSGMGQGSTDTQYF. The DNA of the CDR3 is TGTGCCAGCAGCTTATTCTCTGGAATGGGACAGGGGAGCACAGATACGCAGTATTTT.

This clone was counted a single time. Here the CDR3 reads CASSYLYPSSYNEQFF. CDR3 DNA sequence: TGTGCCAGCAGTTACCTCTATCCGAGCTCCTACAATGAGCAGTTCTTC. This chain joins TRBV6-5 and TRBJ2-1; D ambiguous. CDR1 MNHEY and CDR2 SVGAGI come from the germline V gene. Trimming shortened V by 2 bases and J by 0 bases, and 11 bases separated the two germline ends. The length of the CDR3 is 16 residues.

V gene TRBV14 combines with J gene TRBJ2-7; D remains ambiguous. Trimming took off 3 bases at V and 4 bases at J, with 28 bases between the two ends. The CDR3 sequence is 19 residues long. Germline CDR1 is SGHDN and CDR2 is FVKESK. The CDR3 loop reads CASSHKGSSPPAIAYEQYF. CDR3 DNA sequence: TGTGCCAGCAGCCACAAAGGAAGTAGCCCGCCCGCGATCGCGTACGAGCAGTACTTC. The entire variable domain, with the rest obtained from reference TRBV14 and TRBJ2-7, is as follows: EAGVTQFPSHSVIEKGQTVTLRCDPISGHDNLYWYRRVMGKEIKFLLHFVKESKQDESGMPNNRFLAERTGGTYSTLKVQPAELEDSGVYFCASSHKGSSPPAIAYEQYFGPGTRLTVT.

V and J are TRBV19 and TRBJ1-5; weak D call: TRBD1 (5 bases). The CDR3 runs 16 residues. V lost 6 bases and J 2 bases, leaving 17 bases between the germline ends. Looked up from germline, CDR1 is LNHDA and CDR2 is SQIVND (reference sequence). The CDR3: CASSPPGRGGNQPQHF. CDR3 nucleotides: TGTGCCAGTAGCCCGCCAGGGCGAGGCGGCAATCAGCCCCAGCATTTT.